Listed below are T cell receptor beta chains from one sample, sequenced in a study of blood T cell repertoires in COVID-19. The protocol was immunoSEQ multiplex PCR, while the TCRdb copy is restricted to in-frame clones and leaves out a portion. The table lists about 68,000 clones, 80% to 95% of them singletons. The specimen sequenced was peripheral blood. Receptors were obtained from a man over 45 with COVID-19, enrolled during active disease. Both conserved end residues are part of each CDR3. The D gene is left open where the match is weak. The size entry is marked missing in some rows and otherwise reads once, few, many or a size class.

v_call	d_call	j_call	clone_size	cdr3_aa	cdr3_nt
TRBV7-2	NA	TRBJ1-3	NA	CASSSRGTDSGNTIYF	TGTGCCAGCAGCTCCAGGGGAACGGACTCTGGAAACACCATATATTTT
TRBV10-3	TRBD1	TRBJ1-2	NA	CAISASGTGGGRYGYTF	TGTGCCATCAGTGCTTCCGGGACAGGGGGCGGAAGGTATGGCTACACCTTC
TRBV5-8	NA	TRBJ2-3	NA	CASSLFQGLTDTQYF	TGTGCCAGCAGCTTGTTCCAGGGACTCACAGATACGCAGTATTTT
TRBV7-6	TRBD2	TRBJ2-1	NA	CASSPTSGRAGEQFF	TGTGCCAGCAGCCCGACTAGCGGGAGGGCCGGGGAGCAGTTCTTC
TRBV7-2	NA	TRBJ2-1	once	CASSSPGQISSYNEQFF	TGTGCCAGCAGCTCCCCCGGACAGATCAGCTCCTACAATGAGCAGTTCTTC
TRBV30	TRBD1	TRBJ1-2	NA	CAWSDRGQGLTNYGYTF	TGTGCCTGGAGTGACCGGGGACAGGGATTGACTAACTATGGCTACACCTTC
TRBV28	NA	TRBJ2-7	NA	CASSSLRTDYYEQYF	TGTGCCAGCAGTTCCCTCCGGACGGACTATTACGAGCAGTACTTC
TRBV19	TRBD1	TRBJ2-3	few	CASRDRVKVTDTQYF	TGTGCCAGTAGGGACAGGGTTAAGGTAACAGATACGCAGTATTTT
TRBV5-1	TRBD2	TRBJ2-1	NA	CASSLAAGGVNEQFF	TGCGCCAGCAGCTTGGCCGCGGGAGGGGTGAATGAGCAGTTCTTC
TRBV5-1	TRBD1	TRBJ2-3	NA	CASSSGQPADTQYF	TGCGCCAGCAGCTCGGGACAGCCCGCAGATACGCAGTATTTT
TRBV7-2	NA	TRBJ1-5	NA	CASSEGWAFNQPQHF	TGTGCCAGCAGCGAAGGATGGGCGTTCAATCAGCCCCAGCATTTT
TRBV4-1	TRBD2	TRBJ2-1	few	CASSQRGSSYNEQFF	TGCGCCAGCAGCCAACGCGGGAGCTCCTACAATGAGCAGTTCTTC
TRBV7-2	TRBD1	TRBJ2-7	few	CASSFTGGAGDEQYF	TGTGCCAGCAGCTTTACAGGGGGCGCGGGGGACGAGCAGTACTTC
TRBV6-6	TRBD1	TRBJ1-3	NA	CASSRQGTGNTIYF	TGTGCCAGCAGCCGACAGGGAACTGGAAACACCATATATTTT
TRBV4-1	NA	TRBJ2-3	once	CASSQDAGELVLRTDTQYF	TGCGCCAGCAGCCAAGATGCGGGCGAACTAGTGCTCCGCACAGATACGCAGTATTTT
TRBV19	TRBD1	TRBJ1-2	NA	CASSLGTEGYGYTF	TGTGCCAGTAGTCTGGGGACAGAAGGCTATGGCTACACCTTC
TRBV6-6	TRBD1	TRBJ2-5	few	CASSWNRGEDGTQYF	TGTGCCAGCAGTTGGAACAGGGGGGAAGATGGGACCCAGTACTTC
TRBV2	NA	TRBJ2-5	NA	CASGPLTGAAETQYF	TGTGCCAGTGGACCATTAACGGGAGCCGCGGAGACCCAGTACTTC